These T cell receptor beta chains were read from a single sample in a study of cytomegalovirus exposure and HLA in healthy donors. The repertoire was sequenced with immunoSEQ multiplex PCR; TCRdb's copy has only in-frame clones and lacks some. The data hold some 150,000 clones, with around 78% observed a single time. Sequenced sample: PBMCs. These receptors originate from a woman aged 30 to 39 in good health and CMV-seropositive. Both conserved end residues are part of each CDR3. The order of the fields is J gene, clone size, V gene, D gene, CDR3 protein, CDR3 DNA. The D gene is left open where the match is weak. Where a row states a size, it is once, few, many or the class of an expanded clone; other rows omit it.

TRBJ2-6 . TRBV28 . CASSLLGATGANVLTF TGTGCCAGCAGTTTATTAGGGGCTACTGGGGCCAACGTCCTGACTTTC
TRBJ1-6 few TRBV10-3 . CAISPGTQNSPLHF TGTGCCATCAGTCCTGGGACACAGAATTCACCCCTCCACTTT
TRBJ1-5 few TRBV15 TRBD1 CATRRGRGSNQPQHF TGTGCCACCCGAAGGGGGCGCGGTAGCAATCAGCCCCAGCATTTT
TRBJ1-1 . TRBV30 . CAWSTGETEAFF TGTGCCTGGAGTACCGGGGAGACTGAAGCTTTCTTT
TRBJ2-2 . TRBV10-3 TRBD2 CAISESSGSAGELFF TGTGCCATCAGTGAGAGTAGCGGGAGCGCCGGGGAGCTGTTTTTT
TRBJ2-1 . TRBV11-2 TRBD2 CASSPGLAGSGEQFF TGTGCCAGCAGCCCGGGACTAGCGGGATCTGGTGAGCAGTTCTTC
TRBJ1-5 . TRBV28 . CASSLRSGYNQPQHF TGTGCCAGCAGTTTGAGGTCCGGCTATAATCAGCCCCAGCATTTT
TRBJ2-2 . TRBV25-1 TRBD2 CASSDLRRGENTGELFF TGTGCCAGCAGTGATCTCCGGCGGGGGGAAAACACCGGGGAGCTGTTTTTT
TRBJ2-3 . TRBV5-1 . CASSLSSMDTQYF TGCGCCAGCAGCCTTTCATCTATGGATACGCAGTATTTT
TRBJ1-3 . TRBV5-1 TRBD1 CASSSTPGQGSSGNTIYF TGCGCCAGCAGCTCGACTCCGGGACAGGGAAGCTCTGGAAACACCATATATTTT
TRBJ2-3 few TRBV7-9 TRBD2 CASSHPGLAPPDTQYF TGTGCCAGCAGCCACCCGGGACTAGCTCCGCCAGATACGCAGTATTTT
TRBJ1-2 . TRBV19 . CASRADGGYGYTF TGTGCCAGTAGGGCCGATGGGGGGTATGGCTACACCTTC
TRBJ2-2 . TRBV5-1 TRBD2 CASTLLGGETGELFF TGCGCCAGCACCCTACTCGGGGGGGAAACCGGGGAGCTGTTTTTT
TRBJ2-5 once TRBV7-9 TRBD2 CSSRARREGETQYF TGTTCCAGCAGGGCTCGGCGGGAGGGAGAGACCCAGTACTTC
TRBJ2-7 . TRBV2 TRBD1 CASTFQGDLYEQYF TGTGCCAGCACCTTTCAGGGGGACCTTTACGAGCAGTACTTC
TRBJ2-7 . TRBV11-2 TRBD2 CASSLDSGLAGVQRAFEQYF TGTGCCAGCAGCTTAGATTCGGGACTAGCGGGAGTACAGCGCGCTTTTGAGCAGTACTTC
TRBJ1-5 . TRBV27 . CASSLLGTNFGQPQHF TGTGCCAGCAGTTTATTAGGGACAAATTTCGGGCAGCCCCAGCATTTT
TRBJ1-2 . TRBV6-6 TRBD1 CASTLWGQLYGYTF TGTGCCAGCACCCTTTGGGGACAGTTATATGGCTACACCTTC
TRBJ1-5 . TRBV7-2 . CASSLGSPQGHQPQHF TGTGCCAGCAGCTTAGGGAGTCCACAGGGCCATCAGCCCCAGCATTTT
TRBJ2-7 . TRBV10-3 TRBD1 CAIRTGTGFSYEQYF TGTGCCATCAGAACCGGGACAGGGTTTTCCTACGAGCAGTACTTC
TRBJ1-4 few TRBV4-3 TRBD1 CASSQGQGYEKLFF TGCGCCAGCAGCCAGGGACAGGGATATGAAAAACTGTTTTTT
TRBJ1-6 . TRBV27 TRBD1 CASSLTGGMPLHF TGTGCCAGCAGTTTGACAGGGGGGATGCCCCTCCACTTT
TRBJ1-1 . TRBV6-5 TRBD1 CASSYRTGEKAFF TGTGCCAGCAGTTACCGTACAGGGGAGAAGGCTTTCTTT
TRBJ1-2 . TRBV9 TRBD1 CASSDAGQGSGYTF TGTGCCAGCAGCGACGCCGGACAGGGGAGTGGCTACACCTTC